The present T cell receptor beta chain was sequenced within a study of breast tumors, draining lymph nodes, adjacent tissues. Findings and limits, study-wide: Tumors had less TCR diversity than lymph nodes, more than nontumor tissue.

This clonotype was seen at least ten times. What it binds is unknown. The lymph nodes were axillary draining lymph nodes from breast cancer patients. The length of the CDR3 is 17 residues. V lost 2 bases and J 3 bases, leaving 20 bases between the germline ends. Germline-derived CDR1 and CDR2 are SEHNR and FQNEAQ (reference sequence). TCRdb passed the multiplex PCR reads through MiXCR, listing each CDR3 protein once. The sample holds some 170,000 distinct CDR3 sequences, about 30% seen once. The sequence was obtained from a female donor with breast cancer. Some clones in this sample may be carry-over from other donors' samples. Sequencing was done on a sample of axillary lymph node tissue. The J gene is TRBJ2-7, the V gene TRBV7-9, with D possibly being TRBD1 or TRBD2 (6 bases each). DNA of the CDR3: TGTGCCAGCAGCTTACGACCGTGGGGGGCGCGAATCTACGAGCAGTACTTC. It specifies CASSLRPWGARIYEQYF.